One sample yielded the 17 T cell receptor beta chains listed below, sequenced in a study of blood T cell repertoires in COVID-19. Assay: immunoSEQ multiplex PCR; the TCRdb copy retains only in-frame clones and omits some. The table records over 200,000 clones, about 90% of them present only once. Sequenced sample: PBMCs or T cells enriched from blood (not recorded which). Source of these receptors: a young man who had recovered from COVID-19.

V is TRBV18 and J is TRBJ1-2; 10 positions match TRBD1. The length of the CDR3 is 16 residues. V was clipped by 6 bases and J by 7 bases; unmatched bases: 14. Per the germline V gene, CDR1 is KGHSH and CDR2 is LQKENI. The CDR3 DNA reads TGTGCCAGCTCTCCCTTATCCGGGACAGGGGCAGGTGGCTACACCTTC. Translation: CASSPLSGTGAGGYTF.

This clone is a singleton in its sample. CDR3 protein: CASGKRADDGELFF. The CDR3 DNA reads TGCGCCAGCGGTAAGAGAGCCGATGACGGGGAGCTGTTTTTT. The chain carries TRBV5-1 and TRBJ2-2; D unclear. V shed 7 bases and J shed 7 bases, with 17 bases lying between them. In germline, CDR1 is SGHRS, CDR2 YFSETQ. This CDR3 region has 14 residues.

The chain is built from TRBV5-5 and TRBJ1-1, with D perhaps matching TRBD1 (5 bases). V dropped 9 bases and J dropped 0 bases, with 12 bases sitting between them. Germline-derived CDR1 and CDR2 are SGHKS and YYEKEE (reference sequence). CDR3 size: 13 residues. CDR3 bases: TGTGCCACCCGTCGCAGGGTGAACACTGAAGCTTTCTTT. Translation gives CATRRRVNTEAFF. The variable domain in full, with the rest retrieved from reference TRBV5-5 and TRBJ1-1, is DAGVTQSPTHLIKTRGQQVTLRCSPISGHKSVSWYQQVLGQGPQFIFQYYEKEERGRGNFPDRFSARQFPNYSSELNVNALLLGDSALYLCATRRRVNTEAFFGQGTRLTVV.

The CDR3 spells CASSSPYGELSSGNTIYF. The CDR3 DNA follows: TGTGCCAGCAGCTCCCCTTATGGGGAGTTAAGCTCTGGAAACACCATATATTTT. This chain joins TRBV7-2 and TRBJ1-3, with no clear D. The germline gives CDR1 SGHTA, CDR2 FQGNSA. V lost 4 bases and J 0 bases, leaving 19 bases between the germline ends. This CDR3 has 18 amino acids.

The rearrangement links TRBV6-8 to TRBJ1-2; a weak D match, TRBD1 (5 bases). The CDR3 covers 15 residues. Germline V gene lookup returns CDR1 MNHGY and CDR2 SAAAGT. V was trimmed by 6 bases and J by 4 bases, leaving 18 bases between them. The CDR3 DNA sequence: TGTGCCAGCAGCCCCAAGACAGCAGACCCCTATGGCTACACCTTC. It yields the protein CASSPKTADPYGYTF.

This clone was observed a few times. The gene calls are TRBV12-2 and TRBJ1-4; the DNA was not used to check the table's D call, TRBD1. TRBV12-2 is labeled a pseudogene. The CDR3 spans 15 residues. CDR3 in amino acids: CASRLGETGGEKLFF. CDR3 DNA sequence: TGTGCAAGTCGCTTAGGAGAGACAGGAGGAGAAAAACTGTTTTTT.

V gene TRBV6-2 or TRBV6-3 combines with J gene TRBJ2-1; tentative D call: TRBD2 (5 bases). The CDR3 consists of 14 residues. V gave up 1 base and J gave up 7 bases, with 11 bases separating them. The germline CDR1 and CDR2 sequences are MNHEY and SVGEGT. The chain's CDR3 is CASSYYGVGNEQFF. CDR3 in DNA: TGTGCCAGCAGTTACTACGGGGTGGGGAATGAGCAGTTCTTC.

This clone was counted at least ten times. J is TRBJ2-2 and V is TRBV19; 8 bases match TRBD1. The germline CDR1 and CDR2 sequences are LNHDA and SQIVND (reference sequence). This CDR3 is 14 amino acids long. The junction had 5 bases not matched to a gene; V was cut back by 6 bases and J by 5 bases. Here the CDR3 DNA reads TGTGCCAGTAGGGCAGGGGGCAGTACCGGGGAGCTGTTTTTT. This codes for CASRAGGSTGELFF.

V usage is TRBV2 and J usage is TRBJ2-3; no reliable D call. The germline V gene has CDR1 SNHLY and CDR2 FYNNEI. The CDR3 consists of 16 residues. Trimming pared 0 bases from V and 0 bases from J, leaving 10 bases between. The DNA of the CDR3 is TGTGCCAGCAGTGAAGCGACTGGCCCTAGCACAGATACGCAGTATTTT. This codes for CASSEATGPSTDTQYF. Together with reference TRBV2 and TRBJ2-3, the CDR3 gives the full variable domain: EPEVTQTPSHQVTQMGQEVILRCVPISNHLYFYWYRQILGQKVEFLVSFYNNEISEKSEIFDDQFSVERPDGSNFTLKIRSTKLEDSAMYFCASSEATGPSTDTQYFGPGTRLTVL.

This chain connects TRBV7-9 to TRBJ2-7; 11 bases are shared with TRBD1. In germline, CDR1 is SEHNR, CDR2 FQNEAQ (reference sequence). The CDR3 contains 14 residues. V lost 3 bases to trimming and J lost 3 bases; unmatched junction nucleotides: 1. In DNA form, the CDR3 reads TGTGCCAGCAGCTTTGGGACAGGGGGCTACGAGCAGTACTTC. Protein: CASSFGTGGYEQYF.

The chain couples TRBV20-1 to TRBJ2-5; no definite D call. Germline V lookup: CDR1 DFQATT, CDR2 SNEGSKA (reference sequence). V was cut by 5 bases and J by 2 bases, with 3 bases left in between. This CDR3 has 10 amino acids. The CDR3 coding sequence is TGCAGTGCTCTGCAAGAGACCCAGTACTTC. Residues: CSALQETQYF.

V and J are TRBV28 and TRBJ1-2, with 7 bases that match TRBD1. Trimming removed 6 bases from V and 5 bases from J; junction bases left unmatched: 12. This CDR3 comprises 15 residues. Germline V lookup: CDR1 MDHEN, CDR2 SYDVKM. This chain's CDR3 is CASSYIIRGKYGYTF. For the CDR3, the DNA is TGTGCCAGCAGCTATATAATCAGGGGGAAATATGGCTACACCTTC.

V and J are TRBV9 and TRBJ1-1; 7 nucleotides line up with TRBD1. CDR1 SGDLS and CDR2 YYNGEE come from the germline V gene. V gave up 3 bases and J gave up 1 base; unmatched junction bases: 6. The CDR3 covers 15 residues. The CDR3 sequence is CASSETGQWNTEAFF. CDR3 nucleotides: TGTGCCAGCAGCGAGACGGGACAGTGGAACACTGAAGCTTTCTTT.

The count of this clone is one. This CDR3 reads CASSIATVNYGYTF. The CDR3 bases are TGTGCCAGTAGTATAGCAACAGTAAACTATGGCTACACCTTC. The chain uses TRBV19 and TRBJ1-2; D unresolved. The germline V gene has CDR1 LNHDA and CDR2 SQIVND (reference sequence). The CDR3 totals 14 residues. The V and J ends lost 1 base and 2 bases respectively, with 8 bases between them.

V is TRBV9 and J is TRBJ1-2; D is unclear. CDR3 length: 12 amino acids. V shed 0 bases and J shed 7 bases, with 7 bases lying between them. Germline-derived CDR1 and CDR2 are SGDLS and YYNGEE. The CDR3 bases are TGTGCCAGCAGCGTAGACACGGGTGGCTACACCTTC. It encodes CASSVDTGGYTF.

The chain is built from TRBV7-8 and TRBJ2-1; tentatively, D is TRBD2 (6 bases). V was trimmed by 5 bases and J by 7 bases, leaving 15 bases between them. This CDR3 contains 14 residues. CDR1 SGHVS and CDR2 FQNEAQ come from the germline V gene. The CDR3 bases are TGTGCCAGCAGCCGAGGAGGGTCTGAGAATGAGCAGTTCTTC. It is translated as CASSRGGSENEQFF.

The chain recombines TRBV6-2 or TRBV6-3 with TRBJ2-7, with D maybe TRBD1 (5 bases). The CDR3 consists of 12 residues. The germline V gene encodes CDR1 MNHEY and CDR2 SVGEGT. V was clipped by 1 base and J by 7 bases, with 8 bases between them. CDR3 in DNA: TGTGCCAGCAGTTACTGGGGCAAGGAGCAGTACTTC. Protein product: CASSYWGKEQYF.